One and the same sample provided the 22 T cell receptor beta chains below, sequenced in a study of blood T cell repertoires in COVID-19. Some clones are missing from TCRdb's copy, which holds only in-frame ones; the method was immunoSEQ multiplex PCR. This table has 240,000 or so clones, around 86% appearing once. Sequencing was done on a sample of peripheral blood. The receptors stem from a woman in her sixties with active or convalescent COVID-19.

V usage is TRBV7-3 and J usage is TRBJ2-1; 13 bases align to TRBD2. The germline V gene has CDR1 SGHTA and CDR2 FQGTGA. V lost 0 bases and J lost 5; bases outside the gene matches: 1. CDR3 length equals 16 residues. CDR3 bases: TGTGCCAGCAGCTTAACCGGGACTAGCGGGGACAATGAGCAGTTCTTC. As protein: CASSLTGTSGDNEQFF. The entire variable domain, with the rest obtained from reference TRBV7-3 and TRBJ2-1, is as follows: GAGVSQTPSNKVTEKGKYVELRCDPISGHTALYWYRQSLGQGPEFLIYFQGTGAADDSGLPNDRFFAVRPEGSVSTLKIQRTERGDSAVYLCASSLTGTSGDNEQFFGPGTRLTVL.

This chain's CDR3 is CAWSWTAGTQYF. The CDR3 coding sequence is TGTGCCTGGAGTTGGACTGCAGGGACCCAGTACTTC. The chain carries TRBV30 and TRBJ2-5, with D possibly being TRBD2 (5 bases). The CDR3 spans 12 residues. CDR1 and CDR2 (germline): GTSNPN, SVGIG (reference sequence). Trimming removed 2 bases at V and 7 bases at J, with 11 bases between.

This clone was observed a single time. The V call is TRBV5-1, the J call TRBJ1-4; 7 nucleotides line up with TRBD1. The CDR3 loop spans 15 amino acids. J gave up 6 bases and V 2 bases, and 7 bases lay outside the gene matches. The V gene's germline CDR1 is SGHRS and CDR2 YFSETQ. This chain's CDR3 is CASSLTTGKDEKLFF. CDR3 coding DNA: TGCGCCAGCAGCTTAACGACAGGGAAAGATGAAAAACTGTTTTTT. Supplemented by reference TRBV5-1 and TRBJ1-4, the full variable domain reads KAGVTQTPRYLIKTRGQQVTLSCSPISGHRSVSWYQQTPGQGLQFLFEYFSETQRNKGNFPGRFSGRQFSNSRSEMNVSTLELGDSALYLCASSLTTGKDEKLFFGSGTQLSVL.

Of note for this clone: Different DNA sequences within this sample yield the same CDR3. The V call is TRBV6-5, the J call TRBJ1-4; 9 nucleotides agree with TRBD1. Trimming removed 5 bases from V and 7 bases from J; junction bases left unmatched: 5. Germline CDR1 is MNHEY and CDR2 is SVGAGI. This CDR3 contains 14 residues. This chain's CDR3 is CASSQDRGGEKLFF. CDR3 DNA: TGTGCCAGCAGTCAGGACAGGGGCGGTGAAAAACTGTTTTTT.

The chain is built from TRBV5-1 and TRBJ2-3, with TRBD2 matching 10 bases. V lost 0 bases and J lost 5; bases outside the gene matches: 6. The germline V gene encodes CDR1 SGHRS and CDR2 YFSETQ. The length of the CDR3 is 16 residues. The CDR3, as DNA: TGCGCCAGCAGCTTGGAAGGGGCTAGCGGGGGAGATACGCAGTATTTT. It yields the protein CASSLEGASGGDTQYF.

This clone was found a few times. The chain couples TRBV7-9 to TRBJ1-2, with D hard to call. V was cut by 5 bases and J by 1 base, with 2 bases left in between. This CDR3 comprises 11 residues. Germline V gene lookup returns CDR1 SEHNR and CDR2 FQNEAQ (reference sequence). CDR3 loop: CASSHNYGYTF. The CDR3 DNA follows: TGTGCCAGCAGCCATAACTATGGCTACACCTTC.

This rearrangement joins TRBV12-3 or TRBV12-4 to TRBJ1-2; D unclear. This CDR3 has 11 residues. The V end lost 7 bases, the J end lost 8 bases, and 11 bases lay between the germline ends. The CDR3 protein is CASTPRRGYTF. The CDR3 DNA sequence: TGTGCCAGCACCCCGAGGAGGGGCTACACCTTC.

The count of this clone is one. The genes are TRBV7-3 and TRBJ1-1; no firm D call. This CDR3 has 14 amino acids. V lost 3 bases, J lost 3 bases, and 11 bases lay in between. Germline V CDR1 and CDR2: SGHTA, FQGTGA. The CDR3 DNA sequence: TGTGCCAGCAGCTTTGCTGGGAGGGACACTGAAGCTTTCTTT. Residues: CASSFAGRDTEAFF.

The V gene is TRBV13, the J gene TRBJ2-7; TRBD2 matches 10 bases. Germline-derived CDR1 and CDR2 are PRHDT and FYEKMQ (reference sequence). This CDR3 has 15 residues. V was pared by 0 bases and J by 3 bases, with 2 bases of the junction left unmatched. The CDR3 is CASSLGLAGNYEQYF. In DNA form, the CDR3 reads TGTGCCAGCAGCTTAGGACTAGCGGGGAACTACGAGCAGTACTTC.

The table lists this clone with a count of one. Additional DNA sequences in this sample encode the identical CDR3. The chain carries TRBV7-2 and TRBJ1-3, with a possible D match to TRBD1 (5 bases). Trimming left V 5 bases short and J 0 bases short, with 11 bases between. The CDR3 is made up of 15 amino acids. CDR1 is SGHTA and CDR2 is FQGNSA in the germline V gene. CDR3 DNA: TGTGCCAGCAGCCAAGGGGCGCTCTCTGGAAACACCATATATTTT. This gives the protein CASSQGALSGNTIYF.

V gene TRBV25-1 combines with J gene TRBJ1-6; D is undetermined. The CDR3 is 14 residues long. Per the germline V gene, CDR1 is MGHDK and CDR2 is SYGVNS. V lost 7 bases and J lost 10, with 17 bases in between. The CDR3 spells CASTAGAPSSPLHF. The CDR3 region has the DNA TGTGCCAGCACCGCCGGTGCCCCGAGCTCACCCCTCCACTTT. Drawing the rest from reference TRBV25-1 and TRBJ1-6, the complete variable domain is EADIYQTPRYLVIGTGKKITLECSQTMGHDKMYWYQQDPGMELHLIHYSYGVNSTEKGDLSSESTVSRIRTEHFPLTLESARPSHTSQYLCASTAGAPSSPLHFGNGTRLTVT.

The V and J genes are TRBV7-3 and TRBJ2-5; weak D call: TRBD2 (6 bases). Germline CDR1 SGHTA, CDR2 FQGTGA. V was cut by 1 base and J by 5 bases, with 11 bases left in between. CDR3 length: 14 residues. The CDR3 nucleotides are TGTGCCAGCAGCTTAAACCCCCGGGGGGAGACCCAGTACTTC. Translation: CASSLNPRGETQYF.

The chain couples TRBV29-1 to TRBJ2-3; D is possibly TRBD2 (5 bases). Germline values: CDR1 SQVTM, CDR2 ANQGSEA. The germline V and J ends were trimmed by 2 bases and 7 bases, with 7 bases remaining between them. The CDR3 extends over 11 amino acids. The CDR3 bases are TGCAGCGTTGAAAAGCGGAATACGCAGTATTTT. It is translated as CSVEKRNTQYF.

The chain couples TRBV9 to TRBJ2-1; D remains ambiguous. Germline V CDR1 and CDR2: SGDLS, YYNGEE. V was cut by 0 bases and J by 0 bases, with 7 bases left in between. The CDR3 spans 15 residues. The DNA of the CDR3 is TGTGCCAGCAGCGTAGTTTCTAACTCCTACAATGAGCAGTTCTTC. Amino acids: CASSVVSNSYNEQFF.

The J gene is TRBJ1-2, the V gene TRBV18; the D gene is possibly TRBD1 (6 bases). CDR3 length: 14 amino acids. Trimming removed 2 bases from V and 5 bases from J, with 12 bases in between. CDR1 KGHSH and CDR2 LQKENI come from the germline V gene. For the CDR3, the DNA is TGTGCCAGCTCACCAGCCGGGACACGTTATGGCTACACCTTC. Translation: CASSPAGTRYGYTF.

V gene TRBV6-5 combines with J gene TRBJ1-1; 11 nucleotides line up with TRBD1. This CDR3 has 15 amino acids. CDR1 and CDR2 from the germline V gene are MNHEY and SVGAGI. V gave up 6 bases and J gave up 8 bases; unmatched junction bases: 11. CDR3 sequence reads: CASRPQGQGAREAFF. In nucleotides, the CDR3 is TGTGCCAGCAGGCCTCAAGGACAGGGGGCGCGGGAAGCTTTCTTT.

This chain links TRBV3-1 (or the pseudogene TRBV3-2) with TRBJ1-1; 7 nucleotides agree with TRBD1. CDR3 size: 15 residues. CDR1 and CDR2 from the germline V gene are LGHDT and YNNKEL (reference sequence). V shed 4 bases and J 0 bases; nucleotides not matched to a gene: 5. CDR3 bases: TGTGCCAGCAGCCCTTGGGACAGCCTGAACACTGAAGCTTTCTTT. Translating it yields CASSPWDSLNTEAFF.

Remarks on this clone: Within the sample, other DNA sequences also encode this same CDR3. The chain carries TRBV6-5 and TRBJ2-3; 8 positions agree with TRBD1. V shed 1 base, J shed 4 bases, and the junction held 1 base outside the gene matches. The germline V gene encodes CDR1 MNHEY and CDR2 SVGAGI. The CDR3 runs 14 residues. CDR3 sequence: CASSYLQGADTQYF. As DNA, the CDR3 is TGTGCCAGCAGTTACTTACAGGGGGCAGATACGCAGTATTTT.

The sample holds many counts of this clone. J is TRBJ2-7 and V is TRBV6-6, with 8 bases lining up with TRBD1. The junction had 6 bases not matched to a gene; V was cut back by 2 bases and J by 12 bases. The germline V gene encodes CDR1 MNHNY and CDR2 SVGAGI (reference sequence). This CDR3 comprises 12 residues. CDR3 amino acids: CASSYEDRASYF. CDR3 DNA: TGTGCCAGCAGTTACGAGGACAGGGCTTCGTACTTC.

This clone was detected a few times. The rearrangement uses TRBV5-1 and TRBJ1-1; D uncertain. V was shortened by 2 bases and J by 1 base, with 24 bases between the two germline ends. The V gene's germline CDR1 is SGHRS and CDR2 YFSETQ. The CDR3 is made up of 19 amino acids. Here the CDR3 DNA reads TGCGCCAGCAGCTTTTTAGGCTGGCCAGCCAAAAGAGGGAACACTGAAGCTTTCTTT. Protein product: CASSFLGWPAKRGNTEAFF.

This clone was counted only a few times. The chain couples TRBV20-1 to TRBJ1-1; TRBD1 agrees at 7 bases. The CDR3 length is 11 residues. Trimming cost V 4 bases and J 10 bases; bases outside gene matches: 6. The germline V gene encodes CDR1 DFQATT and CDR2 SNEGSKA (reference sequence). The CDR3 reads CSAKTGDRAFF. DNA of the CDR3: TGCAGTGCTAAAACAGGGGATCGAGCTTTCTTT.

The CDR3 sequence is CAWSGKQGATYEQYF. CDR3 DNA sequence: TGTGCCTGGAGTGGCAAACAGGGGGCCACCTACGAGCAGTACTTC. J is TRBJ2-7 and V is TRBV30, with 9 bases aligning to TRBD1. The CDR3 runs to 15 residues. J gave up 2 bases and V 1 base, and 6 bases lay outside the gene matches. The germline V gene has CDR1 GTSNPN and CDR2 SVGIG (reference sequence).